These T cell receptor beta chains were read from a single sample in a study of Tregs in tolerant kidney transplant recipients. The repertoire was sequenced with immunoSEQ multiplex PCR; TCRdb's copy has only in-frame clones and lacks some. The sample lists approximately 60,000 clones; around 87% were seen once. This specimen consisted of CD4+ T cells from blood (PBMCs), obtained 6 months after the transplant. The receptors were sampled from a human patient who received a combined kidney and bone marrow transplant. Some T cells may be graft donor cells. The CDR3 runs from the conserved cysteine through the conserved F or W. A D gene is named only where the DNA matches it firmly. Expanded clones get a size class; other rows say once, few or many, or leave the size out.

V gene	J gene	D gene	clone size	CDR3 DNA	CDR3 protein
TRBV19	TRBJ2-5	TRBD1	NA	TGTGCCAGTAGTGTTGGGACAGGGGGCTCCCAAGAGACCCAGTACTTC	CASSVGTGGSQETQYF
TRBV19	TRBJ1-2	NA	NA	TGTGCCAGTAGTATAGACGTCGTAGGAGGCGGCTACACCTTC	CASSIDVVGGGYTF
TRBV7-3	TRBJ2-2	NA	NA	TGTGCCAGCAGCAAAACCGTAGTTGGCGGGGAGCTGTTTTTT	CASSKTVVGGELFF
TRBV19	TRBJ1-2	TRBD1	few	TGTGCCAGTAGCCCGGGACAGGGCTATGGCTACACCTTC	CASSPGQGYGYTF
TRBV27	TRBJ2-7	NA	NA	TGTGCCAGCAGTCTACGACATACAACCTCCTACGAGCAGTACTTC	CASSLRHTTSYEQYF
TRBV10-3	TRBJ2-5	NA	once	TGTGCCATCAGTGAGACGAGACAGTCCCAAGAGACCCAGTACTTC	CAISETRQSQETQYF
TRBV5-4	TRBJ2-3	NA	NA	TGTGCCAGCAGCTTGGATAGCGGCTACACAGATACGCAGTATTTT	CASSLDSGYTDTQYF
TRBV7-9	TRBJ2-1	NA	NA	TGTGCCAGCAGCCCGAGCGCCAATGAGCAGTTCTTC	CASSPSANEQFF
TRBV2	TRBJ1-2	NA	NA	TGTGCCACCCTAACGGCAGGGTACGGTGGCTACACCTTC	CATLTAGYGGYTF
TRBV7-3	TRBJ2-2	NA	NA	TGTGCCAGCAGCTTAAGGGTAGCCTTTTCCGGGGAGCTGTTTTTT	CASSLRVAFSGELFF
TRBV11-3	TRBJ1-4	TRBD1	NA	TGTGCCAGCAGCCAAAGACAGGGTATACACGAAAAACTGTTTTTT	CASSQRQGIHEKLFF